Below, 15 T cell receptor beta chains from the same sample are listed, as sequenced in a study of radiation and T cells in renal cell carcinoma. Time point of the sample: blood 2 weeks post-SBRT. This sample's treatment: 15 Gy SBRT to primary tumor, nephrectomy 4 weeks later. Profiling relied on immunoSEQ multiplex PCR, and the TCRdb table lists in-frame clones only, not all of them. Of about 58,000 clones in the sample, around 78% were seen once. The sequences come from blood, collected from a patient whose treatment included radiotherapy and nephrectomy. The source is a man aged 55 to 69 with renal cell carcinoma.

This clone was observed a single time. The chain recombines TRBV4-3 with TRBJ1-4; D ambiguous. The CDR3 spans 15 residues. Trimming left V 0 bases short and J 8 bases short, with 13 bases between. Germline V gives CDR1 LGHNA, CDR2 YSLEER. The CDR3 protein is CASSQDRTLGEKLFF. The CDR3 DNA sequence: TGCGCCAGCAGCCAAGACAGGACGCTGGGAGAAAAACTGTTTTTT.

The gene calls are TRBV23-1 and TRBJ2-2, with D perhaps given as TRBD1 or TRBD2 (5 bases each). TRBV23-1 is placed among ORFs of uncertain function. V dropped 3 bases and J dropped 3 bases, with 8 bases sitting between them. The CDR3 totals 14 residues. The CDR3 nucleotides read TGCGCCAGCAGTCAGGGGACCTACACCGGGGAGCTGTTTTTT. This sequence encodes CASSQGTYTGELFF.

This clone came up once. The CDR3 DNA reads TGTGCCTGGAGTGTACTTCTCGGGGCGACTCGTTCCGGGGAGCTGTTTTTT. Translating it yields CAWSVLLGATRSGELFF. This chain joins TRBV30 and TRBJ2-2; D assignment may be TRBD1 or TRBD2 (5 bases each). V lost 0 bases and J lost 6, with 20 bases in between. Looked up from germline, CDR1 is GTSNPN and CDR2 is SVGIG (reference sequence). CDR3 length: 17 amino acids.

The chain is built from TRBV18 and TRBJ1-1; D may be TRBD1 (5 bases). Between the trimmed V and J ends, which lost 4 bases and 3 bases, there was a span of 9 bases. CDR1 KGHSH and CDR2 LQKENI come from the germline V gene. The CDR3 runs to 13 residues. CDR3 loop: CASSRRGDTEAFF. The CDR3 DNA reads TGTGCCAGCTCACGGAGGGGAGACACTGAAGCTTTCTTT.

This clone is a singleton in its sample. The chain carries TRBV5-1 and TRBJ2-5; 7 nucleotides line up with TRBD1. CDR3 length: 15 amino acids. V shed 4 bases, J shed 2 bases, and the junction held 8 bases outside the gene matches. Germline V lookup: CDR1 SGHRS, CDR2 YFSETQ. Here the CDR3 reads CASSPRTGQQETQYF. The DNA of the CDR3 is TGCGCCAGCAGCCCGAGGACGGGACAGCAAGAGACCCAGTACTTC.

The genes are TRBV18 and TRBJ1-3; D not resolved. V lost 2 bases and J 2 bases, leaving 10 bases between the germline ends. Germline V lookup: CDR1 KGHSH, CDR2 LQKENI. The CDR3 covers 15 residues. The CDR3 DNA is TGTGCCAGCTCACCAGAATCCGGGCCTGGAAACACCATATATTTT. Translation gives CASSPESGPGNTIYF.

The gene calls are TRBV7-2 and TRBJ2-7, with D perhaps matching TRBD1 (6 bases). Germline-derived CDR1 and CDR2 are SGHTA and FQGNSA. There are 13 residues in the CDR3. V was clipped by 1 base and J by 6 bases, with 10 bases between them. The CDR3 sequence: CASSLVAGAEQYF. For the CDR3, the DNA is TGTGCCAGCAGCTTAGTCGCAGGGGCCGAGCAGTACTTC.

The table lists this clone with a few counts. The chain links TRBV2 to TRBJ2-7, with D possibly matching TRBD2 (5 bases). This CDR3 comprises 12 residues. V lost 6 bases to trimming and J lost 9 bases, with 15 bases between them. CDR1 and CDR2 (germline): SNHLY, FYNNEI. The CDR3 sequence is CASRVYLGGQYF. CDR3 sequence (DNA): TGTGCCAGCAGGGTTTACCTTGGAGGGCAGTACTTC.

This clone came up a few times. CDR3 nucleotide sequence: TGTGCCAGCAGCCACTTCGAGGGGTACAGGGGTAATTCACCCCTCCACTTT. Protein sequence: CASSHFEGYRGNSPLHF. This chain joins TRBV14 and TRBJ1-6; 7 nucleotides match TRBD1. This CDR3 is 17 amino acids long. The J segment lost 6 bases and the V segment lost 3 bases, leaving 11 bases of the junction unmatched. Germline lookup yields CDR1 SGHDN and CDR2 FVKESK.

This sequence joins TRBV5-1 and TRBJ1-1; 8 nucleotides line up with TRBD1. CDR1 and CDR2 from the germline V gene are SGHRS and YFSETQ. The junction had 5 bases not matched to a gene; V was cut back by 2 bases and J by 5 bases. The CDR3 has 14 amino acids. The CDR3 loop reads CASSLTGGLTEAFF. The CDR3 coding sequence is TGCGCCAGCAGCTTAACAGGGGGGTTAACTGAAGCTTTCTTT.

This clone was picked up one time. The chain recombines TRBV14 with TRBJ2-5; 9 positions match TRBD2. CDR1 and CDR2 from the germline V gene are SGHDN and FVKESK. This CDR3 region has 19 residues. After removal of 4 bases from V and 5 bases from J, the junction contained 20 bases not matched to a gene. CDR3 region: CASSRSGGGAYGSLETQYF. Here the CDR3 DNA reads TGTGCCAGCAGCCGTTCTGGCGGGGGGGCTTATGGATCTCTGGAGACCCAGTACTTC.

The chain recombines TRBV9 with TRBJ2-1; the match to TRBD1 covers 10 bases. The CDR3 loop spans 15 amino acids. Germline CDR1 and CDR2: SGDLS and YYNGEE. The ends lost 0 bases at V and 6 bases at J; junction bases unmatched: 3. The CDR3 sequence is CASSVAGTGVNEQFF. The CDR3 coding sequence is TGTGCCAGCAGCGTAGCAGGGACAGGGGTCAATGAGCAGTTCTTC. The full variable domain, in which reference TRBV9 and TRBJ2-1 provide the parts outside the CDR3, is DSGVTQTPKHLITATGQRVTLRCSPRSGDLSVYWYQQSLDQGLQFLIQYYNGEERAKGNILERFSAQQFPDLHSELNLSSLELGDSALYFCASSVAGTGVNEQFFGPGTRLTVL.

This clone was seen more than once but under ten times. The rearrangement joins TRBV30 to TRBJ1-4, with 7 bases that match TRBD1. This CDR3 comprises 15 residues. The V gene's germline CDR1 is GTSNPN and CDR2 SVGIG (reference sequence). The junction had 12 bases not matched to a gene; V was cut back by 3 bases and J by 8 bases. The CDR3 DNA sequence: TGTGCCTGGAGGTCGACGACAGGGACGTACGAAAAACTGTTTTTT. It yields the protein CAWRSTTGTYEKLFF.

The chain joins TRBV4-3 to TRBJ2-7; 10 bases align to TRBD1. J was trimmed by 4 bases and V by 3 bases; bases with no gene match: 9. The CDR3 runs to 16 residues. Germline assignment: CDR1 LGHNA and CDR2 YSLEER. The CDR3: CASSQSGTGETYEQYF. Written as DNA, the CDR3 is TGCGCCAGCAGCCAGTCCGGGACAGGGGAGACTTACGAGCAGTACTTC.

The chain uses TRBV14 and TRBJ2-3; D unresolved. This CDR3 region has 14 residues. From germline, CDR1 is SGHDN and CDR2 FVKESK. The V end was cut by 6 bases, the J end by 3 bases, with 13 bases between. CDR3 in amino acids: CASSGYSPTDTQYF. DNA of the CDR3: TGTGCCAGCAGTGGATACAGCCCAACAGATACGCAGTATTTT.